This TCR beta chain was observed in a study of regulatory T cells in long-lasting Graves disease. The CDR3 contains 15 residues. CDR1 and CDR2 from the germline V gene are DFQATT and SNEGSKA (reference sequence). V was trimmed by 2 bases and J by 2 bases, leaving 16 bases between them. Time point here: newly diagnosed GD, antithyroid drugs for less than 3 months. RNA extracted from PBMCs served as the sequencing template. Diagnoses of Graves' disease were made by American Thyroid Association guidelines. This clonotype came up many times. No antigen is known for it. General observations from the study: TRBV28, TRBJ1-2 and TRBJ2-5 emerged as the favored segments in persistent disease. The small sample size may have reduced accuracy.

According to the study, TCR beta libraries were built with iRepertoire HTBI primers and CDR3-region Arm-PCR. Original handling: Looking across samples, the authors found under 70 TRBV and 12 to 15 TRBJ segments. From the multiplex PCR reads, TCRdb called clonotypes with MiXCR, one entry per CDR3 protein. These V and J calls rely on TCRdb rather than the paper's analysis. The profile shows over 300,000 distinct CDR3 sequences, roughly 16% of them singletons. This receptor was obtained from a female donor with Graves disease. The V gene is TRBV20-1, the J gene TRBJ2-7; the D is unclear. Sequencing used peripheral blood mononuclear cells (PBMCs), obtained at new diagnosis, from a patient treated with antithyroid drugs. The CDR3 nucleotides read TGCAGTGCTAGACATCCAAGGGTCTCCACCTACGAGCAGTACTTC. Translating it yields CSARHPRVSTYEQYF.